One sample yielded the 12 T cell receptor beta chains listed below, sequenced in a study of cytomegalovirus exposure and HLA in healthy donors. It was with 60 Vbeta and 13 Jbeta primers that the PCR ran. Produced via immunoSEQ multiplex PCR; TCRdb's table is partial and in-frame only. The data hold 140,000 or so clones, with over 80% observed a single time. Sequencing was performed on PBMCs. The receptors originated from a female donor in good health and CMV-seronegative.

The chain links TRBV18 to TRBJ2-7, with no clear D. CDR1 is KGHSH, CDR2 LQKENI, per germline. CDR3 length equals 11 residues. V gave up 6 bases and J gave up 4 bases, with 7 bases separating them. The CDR3 bases are TGTGCCAGCTCCAATACTTACGAGCAGTACTTC. Residues: CASSNTYEQYF.

CDR3 in amino acids: CASSSSTGLDNEQFF. CDR3 DNA: TGTGCCAGCAGTTCCTCGACAGGGTTAGACAATGAGCAGTTCTTC. V is TRBV6-6 and J is TRBJ2-1, with TRBD1 matching over 7 bases. The V gene's germline CDR1 is MNHNY and CDR2 SVGAGI (reference sequence). This CDR3 is 15 amino acids long. V was pared by 4 bases and J by 5 bases, with 8 bases of the junction left unmatched.

The table lists this clone with a few counts. The chain joins TRBV28 to TRBJ2-7; 8 nucleotides align to TRBD1. Germline V lookup: CDR1 MDHEN, CDR2 SYDVKM. The CDR3 is 15 residues long. The trim removed 5 bases at V and 0 bases at J, leaving 6 bases unmatched. The CDR3 region is CASSRVDRGSYEQYF. CDR3 nucleotide sequence: TGTGCCAGCAGTCGGGTCGACAGGGGCTCCTACGAGCAGTACTTC.

The chain uses TRBV4-2 and TRBJ1-4; 9 bases align to TRBD1. This CDR3 is 18 amino acids long. Germline lookup yields CDR1 LGHNA and CDR2 YNFKEQ. V was pared by 0 bases and J by 8 bases, with 13 bases of the junction left unmatched. The CDR3 DNA reads as TGTGCCAGCAGCCAAGACCCACCCGGGACAGGGATTCAGGAAAAACTGTTTTTT. Translation gives CASSQDPPGTGIQEKLFF.

This chain links TRBV27 with TRBJ2-1; TRBD2 matches 8 bases. Trimming cost V 3 bases and J 7 bases; bases outside gene matches: 8. Germline V gene sequence: CDR1 MNHEY, CDR2 SMNVEV (reference sequence). The CDR3 covers 15 residues. CDR3: CASSFSGRASNEQFF. CDR3 DNA: TGTGCCAGCAGTTTCTCCGGGAGGGCTAGTAATGAGCAGTTCTTC.

The rearrangement joins TRBV7-2 to TRBJ1-2, with 9 bases lining up with TRBD1. The CDR3 consists of 15 residues. V was pared by 5 bases and J by 5 bases, with 9 bases of the junction left unmatched. Germline V lookup: CDR1 SGHTA, CDR2 FQGNSA. The CDR3 loop reads CASSPPGQGGYGYTF. The CDR3 region has the DNA TGTGCCAGCAGCCCGCCGGGACAGGGAGGATATGGCTACACCTTC.

V and J are TRBV20-1 and TRBJ2-7; D not certain. Germline V gene data show CDR1 as DFQATT and CDR2 as SNEGSKA (reference sequence). V shed 3 bases and J shed 4 bases, with 7 bases lying between them. This CDR3 spans 11 amino acids. The DNA for the CDR3 is TGCAGTGCTAGGCCAGTTTACGAGCAGTACTTC. It codes for CSARPVYEQYF.

J is TRBJ1-1 and V is TRBV6-5; the D is unclear. Trimming pared 5 bases from V and 3 bases from J, leaving 13 bases between. CDR1 and CDR2 from the germline V gene are MNHEY and SVGAGI. The CDR3 contains 14 residues. The CDR3: CASSLATYYTEAFF. The CDR3, as DNA: TGTGCCAGCAGTCTTGCAACTTACTACACTGAAGCTTTCTTT.

The chain employs TRBV7-9 and TRBJ2-2; 8 positions agree with TRBD1. J gave up 1 base and V 5 bases, and 6 bases lay outside the gene matches. CDR3 length: 16 amino acids. In germline, CDR1 is SEHNR, CDR2 FQNEAQ (reference sequence). The CDR3 sequence is CASSPGQGWNTGELFF. DNA for the CDR3: TGTGCCAGCAGCCCTGGACAGGGATGGAACACCGGGGAGCTGTTTTTT.

DNA of the CDR3: TGTGCCAGCAGAACAAGTTTTAGGGGGACCGAAGGAGGCGAGCAGTACTTC. Translating gives CASRTSFRGTEGGEQYF. The chain couples TRBV28 to TRBJ2-7; TRBD1 might be the D (6 bases). Germline V CDR1 and CDR2: MDHEN, SYDVKM. The V end was cut by 6 bases, the J end by 6 bases, with 27 bases between. The CDR3 spans 17 residues.

The chain recombines TRBV7-2 with TRBJ2-3; 7 nucleotides match TRBD1. The CDR3 runs 14 residues. Germline V gene lookup returns CDR1 SGHTA and CDR2 FQGNSA. The junction had 5 bases not matched to a gene; V was cut back by 6 bases and J by 2 bases. This CDR3 is CASRAQGDTDTQYF. In nucleotides, the CDR3 is TGTGCCAGCAGGGCGCAGGGGGACACAGATACGCAGTATTTT.

The chain couples TRBV29-1 to TRBJ2-1; TRBD1 matches 9 bases. This CDR3 contains 14 residues. Germline values: CDR1 SQVTM, CDR2 ANQGSEA. The J segment lost 7 bases and the V segment lost 5 bases, leaving 9 bases of the junction unmatched. CDR3 region: CSVTPGTGLNEQFF. CDR3 coding DNA: TGCAGCGTTACCCCCGGGACAGGGCTAAATGAGCAGTTCTTC.